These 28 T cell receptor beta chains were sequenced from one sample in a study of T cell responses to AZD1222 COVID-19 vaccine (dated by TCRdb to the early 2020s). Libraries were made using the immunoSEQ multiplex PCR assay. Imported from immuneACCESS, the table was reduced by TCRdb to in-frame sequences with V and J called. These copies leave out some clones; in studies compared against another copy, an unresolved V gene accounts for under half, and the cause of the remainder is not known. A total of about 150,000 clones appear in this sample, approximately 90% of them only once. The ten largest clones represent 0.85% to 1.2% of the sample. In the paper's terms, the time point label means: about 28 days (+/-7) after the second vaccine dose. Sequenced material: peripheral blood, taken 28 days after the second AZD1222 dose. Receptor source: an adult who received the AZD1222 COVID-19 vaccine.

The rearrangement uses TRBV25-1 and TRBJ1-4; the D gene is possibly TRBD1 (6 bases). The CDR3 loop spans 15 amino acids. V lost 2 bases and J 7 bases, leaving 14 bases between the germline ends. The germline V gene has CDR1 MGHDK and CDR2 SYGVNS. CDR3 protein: CASSETGLAGEKLFF. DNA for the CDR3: TGTGCCAGCAGTGAAACAGGGCTGGCTGGTGAAAAACTGTTTTTT. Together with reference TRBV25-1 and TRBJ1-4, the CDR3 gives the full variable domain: EADIYQTPRYLVIGTGKKITLECSQTMGHDKMYWYQQDPGMELHLIHYSYGVNSTEKGDLSSESTVSRIRTEHFPLTLESARPSHTSQYLCASSETGLAGEKLFFGSGTQLSVL.

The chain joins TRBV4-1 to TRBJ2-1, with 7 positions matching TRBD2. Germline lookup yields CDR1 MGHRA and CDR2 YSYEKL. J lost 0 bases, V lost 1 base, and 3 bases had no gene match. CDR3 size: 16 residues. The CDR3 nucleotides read TGCGCCAGCAGCCAAGTGGGAGGGAGCTCCTACAATGAGCAGTTCTTC. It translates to CASSQVGGSSYNEQFF.

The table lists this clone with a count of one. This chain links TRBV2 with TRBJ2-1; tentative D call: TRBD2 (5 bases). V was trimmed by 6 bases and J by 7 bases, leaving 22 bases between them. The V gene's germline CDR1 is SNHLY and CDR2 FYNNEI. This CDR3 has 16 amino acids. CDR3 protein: CASRPSIATKFNEQFF. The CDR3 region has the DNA TGTGCCAGCAGGCCCTCCATAGCGACCAAATTTAATGAGCAGTTCTTC.

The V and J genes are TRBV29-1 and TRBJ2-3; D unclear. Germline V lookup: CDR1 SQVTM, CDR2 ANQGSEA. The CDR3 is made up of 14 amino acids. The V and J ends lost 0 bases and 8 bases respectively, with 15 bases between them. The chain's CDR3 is CSVEEGHPSGTQYF. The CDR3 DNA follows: TGCAGCGTTGAAGAAGGGCATCCCTCGGGTACGCAGTATTTT.

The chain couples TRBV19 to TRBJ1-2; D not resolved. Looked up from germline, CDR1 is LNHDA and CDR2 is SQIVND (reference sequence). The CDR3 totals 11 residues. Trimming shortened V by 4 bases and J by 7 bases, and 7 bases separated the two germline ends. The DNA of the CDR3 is TGTGCCAGTAGTACCCAGGCTGGCTACACCTTC. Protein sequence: CASSTQAGYTF. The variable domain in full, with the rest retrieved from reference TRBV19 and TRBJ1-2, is DGGITQSPKYLFRKEGQNVTLSCEQNLNHDAMYWYRQDPGQGLRLIYYSQIVNDFQKGDIAEGYSVSREKKESFPLTVTSAQKNPTAFYLCASSTQAGYTFGSGTRLTVV.

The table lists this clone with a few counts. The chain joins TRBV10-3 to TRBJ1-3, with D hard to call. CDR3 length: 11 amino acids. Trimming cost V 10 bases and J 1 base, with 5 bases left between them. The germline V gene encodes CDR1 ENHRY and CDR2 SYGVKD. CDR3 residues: CATFSGNTIYF. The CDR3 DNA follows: TGTGCCACCTTTTCTGGAAACACCATATATTTT.

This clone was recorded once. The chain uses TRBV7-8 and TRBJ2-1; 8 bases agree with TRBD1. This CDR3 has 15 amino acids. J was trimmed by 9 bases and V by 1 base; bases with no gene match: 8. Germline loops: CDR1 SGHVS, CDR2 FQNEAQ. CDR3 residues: CASSLVQGASVEQFF. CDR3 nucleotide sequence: TGTGCCAGCAGCTTAGTGCAGGGGGCGTCGGTTGAGCAGTTCTTC.

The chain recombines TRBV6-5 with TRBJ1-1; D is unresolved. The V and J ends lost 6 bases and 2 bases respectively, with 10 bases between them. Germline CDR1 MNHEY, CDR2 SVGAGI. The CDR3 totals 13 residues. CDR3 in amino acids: CASSPAGNTEAFF. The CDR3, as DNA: TGTGCCAGCAGCCCCGCGGGAAACACTGAAGCTTTCTTT.

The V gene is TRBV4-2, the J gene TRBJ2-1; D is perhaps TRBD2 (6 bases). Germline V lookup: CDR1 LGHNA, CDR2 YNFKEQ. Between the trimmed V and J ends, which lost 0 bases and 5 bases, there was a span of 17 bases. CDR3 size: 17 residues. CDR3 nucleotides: TGTGCCAGCAGCCAAGATCTAGGAAGCGGGTTGCACAATGAGCAGTTCTTC. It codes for CASSQDLGSGLHNEQFF.

The CDR3 DNA is TGTGCCAGTAGCTCAGGGGGCAACACTGAAGCTTTCTTT. The encoded protein is CASSSGGNTEAFF. The chain combines TRBV19 with TRBJ1-1; 8 positions match TRBD1. The CDR3 runs to 13 residues. Germline V gene data show CDR1 as LNHDA and CDR2 as SQIVND (reference sequence). V was pared by 6 bases and J by 2 bases, with 2 bases of the junction left unmatched.

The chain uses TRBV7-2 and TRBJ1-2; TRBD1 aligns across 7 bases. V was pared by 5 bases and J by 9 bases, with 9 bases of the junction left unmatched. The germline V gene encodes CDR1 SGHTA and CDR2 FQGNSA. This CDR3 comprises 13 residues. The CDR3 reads CASSGRQGDRYTF. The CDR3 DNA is TGTGCCAGCAGCGGTCGACAGGGAGATCGCTACACCTTC.

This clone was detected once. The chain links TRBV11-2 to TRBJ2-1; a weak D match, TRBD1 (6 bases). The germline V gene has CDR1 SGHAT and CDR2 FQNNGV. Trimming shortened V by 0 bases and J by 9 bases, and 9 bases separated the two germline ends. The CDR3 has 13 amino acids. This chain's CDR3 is CASSLEIGGEQFF. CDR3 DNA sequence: TGTGCCAGCAGCTTAGAGATAGGGGGTGAGCAGTTCTTC.

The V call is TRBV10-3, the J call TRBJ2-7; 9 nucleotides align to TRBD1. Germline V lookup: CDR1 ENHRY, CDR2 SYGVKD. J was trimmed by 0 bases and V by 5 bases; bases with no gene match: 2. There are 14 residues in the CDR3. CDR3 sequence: CAISRTGDSYEQYF. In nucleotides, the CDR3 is TGTGCCATCAGTCGGACAGGGGACTCCTACGAGCAGTACTTC.

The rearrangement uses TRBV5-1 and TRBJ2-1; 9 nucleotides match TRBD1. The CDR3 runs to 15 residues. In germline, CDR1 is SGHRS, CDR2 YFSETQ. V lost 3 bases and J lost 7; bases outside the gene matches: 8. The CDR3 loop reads CASSWTGANRNEQFF. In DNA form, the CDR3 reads TGCGCCAGCAGCTGGACAGGGGCTAATAGGAATGAGCAGTTCTTC.

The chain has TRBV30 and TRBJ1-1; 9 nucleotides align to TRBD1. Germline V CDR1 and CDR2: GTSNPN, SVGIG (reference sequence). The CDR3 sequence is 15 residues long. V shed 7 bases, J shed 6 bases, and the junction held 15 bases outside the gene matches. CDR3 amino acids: CALTRDRVFFAEAFF. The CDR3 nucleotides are TGTGCCTTGACCCGGGACAGGGTCTTCTTCGCTGAAGCTTTCTTT.

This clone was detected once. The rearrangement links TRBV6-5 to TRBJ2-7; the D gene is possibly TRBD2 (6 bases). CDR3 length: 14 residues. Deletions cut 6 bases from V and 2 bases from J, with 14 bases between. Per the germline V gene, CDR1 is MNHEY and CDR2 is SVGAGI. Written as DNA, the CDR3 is TGTGCCAGCAGGGTAAACCGGGAGACCTACGAGCAGTACTTC. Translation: CASRVNRETYEQYF.

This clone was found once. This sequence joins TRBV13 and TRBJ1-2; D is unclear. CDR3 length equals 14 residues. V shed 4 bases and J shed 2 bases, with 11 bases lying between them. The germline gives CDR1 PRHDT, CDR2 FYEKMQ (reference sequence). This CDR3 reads CASSSRGGNYGYTF. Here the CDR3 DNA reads TGTGCCAGCAGCTCTCGGGGAGGAAACTATGGCTACACCTTC.

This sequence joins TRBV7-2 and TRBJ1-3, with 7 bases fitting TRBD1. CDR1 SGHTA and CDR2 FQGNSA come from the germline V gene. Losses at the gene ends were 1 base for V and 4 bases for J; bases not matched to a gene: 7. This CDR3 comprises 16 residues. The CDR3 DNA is TGTGCCAGCAGCTTAGGCCCAGGGGGAGACGGAAACACCATATATTTT. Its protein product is CASSLGPGGDGNTIYF.

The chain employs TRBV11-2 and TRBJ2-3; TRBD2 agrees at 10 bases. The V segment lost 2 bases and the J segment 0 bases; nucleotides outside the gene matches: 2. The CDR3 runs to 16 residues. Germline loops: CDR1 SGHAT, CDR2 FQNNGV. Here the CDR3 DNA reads TGTGCCAGCAGCTTAATAGCGGGGGGTAGCACAGATACGCAGTATTTT. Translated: CASSLIAGGSTDTQYF.

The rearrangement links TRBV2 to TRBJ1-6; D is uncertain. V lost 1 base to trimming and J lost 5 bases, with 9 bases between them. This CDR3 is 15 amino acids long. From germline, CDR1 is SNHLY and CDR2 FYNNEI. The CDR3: CASSEEMGNNSPLHF. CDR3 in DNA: TGTGCCAGCAGTGAAGAGATGGGTAATAATTCACCCCTCCACTTT.

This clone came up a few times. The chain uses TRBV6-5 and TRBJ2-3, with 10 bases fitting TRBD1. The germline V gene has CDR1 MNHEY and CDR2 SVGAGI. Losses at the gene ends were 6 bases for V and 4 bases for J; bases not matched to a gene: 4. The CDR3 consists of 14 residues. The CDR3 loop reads CASSAGTGADTQYF. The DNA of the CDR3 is TGTGCCAGCAGCGCCGGGACAGGGGCAGATACGCAGTATTTT.

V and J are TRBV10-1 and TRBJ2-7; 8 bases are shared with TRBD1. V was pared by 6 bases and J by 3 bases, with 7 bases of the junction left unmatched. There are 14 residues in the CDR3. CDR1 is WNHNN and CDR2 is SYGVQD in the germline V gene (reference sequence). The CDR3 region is CASSPTGVVYEQYF. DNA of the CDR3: TGCGCCAGCAGCCCGACAGGGGTCGTCTACGAGCAGTACTTC.

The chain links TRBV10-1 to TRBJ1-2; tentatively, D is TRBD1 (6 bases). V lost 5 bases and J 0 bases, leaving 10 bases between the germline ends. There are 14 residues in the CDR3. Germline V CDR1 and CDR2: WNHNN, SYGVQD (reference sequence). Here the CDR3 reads CASSPGTSNYGYTF. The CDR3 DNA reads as TGCGCCAGCAGTCCCGGGACATCTAACTATGGCTACACCTTC.

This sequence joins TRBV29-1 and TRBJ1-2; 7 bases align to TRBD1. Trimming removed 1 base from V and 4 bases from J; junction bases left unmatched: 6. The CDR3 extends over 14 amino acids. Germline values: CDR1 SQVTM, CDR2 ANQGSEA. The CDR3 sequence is CSVEGEGAIYGYTF. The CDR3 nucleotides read TGCAGCGTTGAAGGGGAGGGGGCAATCTATGGCTACACCTTC.

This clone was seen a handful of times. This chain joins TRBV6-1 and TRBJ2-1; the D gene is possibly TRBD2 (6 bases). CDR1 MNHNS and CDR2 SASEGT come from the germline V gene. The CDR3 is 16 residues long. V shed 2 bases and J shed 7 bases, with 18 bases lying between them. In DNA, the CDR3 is TGTGCCAGCAGTGAAAGGCCGGGGGACTCGGGGAATGAGCAGTTCTTC. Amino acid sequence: CASSERPGDSGNEQFF.

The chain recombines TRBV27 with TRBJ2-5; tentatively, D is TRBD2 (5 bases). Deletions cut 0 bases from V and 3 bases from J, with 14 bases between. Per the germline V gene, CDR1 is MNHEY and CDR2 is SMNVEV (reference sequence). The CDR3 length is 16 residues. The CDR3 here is CASSLSGGPAEETQYF. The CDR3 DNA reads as TGTGCCAGCAGTTTATCAGGAGGACCTGCTGAAGAGACCCAGTACTTC.

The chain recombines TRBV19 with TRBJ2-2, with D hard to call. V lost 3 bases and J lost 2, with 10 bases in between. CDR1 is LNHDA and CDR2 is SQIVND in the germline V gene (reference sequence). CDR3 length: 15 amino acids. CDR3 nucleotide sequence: TGTGCCAGTAGTATTATCCCGGACAACACCGGGGAGCTGTTTTTT. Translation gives CASSIIPDNTGELFF.

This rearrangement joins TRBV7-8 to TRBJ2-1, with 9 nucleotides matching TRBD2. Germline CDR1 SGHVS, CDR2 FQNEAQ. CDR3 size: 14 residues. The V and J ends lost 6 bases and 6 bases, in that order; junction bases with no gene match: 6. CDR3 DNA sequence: TGTGCCAGCAGTGGGACTAGCTTCCGCAATGAGCAGTTCTTC. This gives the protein CASSGTSFRNEQFF.